This TCR beta chain was sequenced in a study of blood T cell repertoires in COVID-19. Data came from immunoSEQ multiplex PCR; TCRdb stores just in-frame clones and leaves some out. This sample yields 200,000 to 250,000 clones, of which 80% to 95% are seen a single time; more than 0.7% belongs to the top ten. The CDR3 length is 15 residues. The germline gives CDR1 LGHNA, CDR2 YSLEER. J was trimmed by 7 bases and V by 1 base; bases with no gene match: 7. This receptor was obtained from a man between 60 and 75 years old with COVID-19, enrolled during active disease. The specimen was peripheral blood. J is TRBJ2-1 and V is TRBV4-3; TRBD2 agrees at 7 bases. The DNA for the CDR3 is TGCGCCAGCAGCCAAGTAGGCGGGGGAGCGAATGAGCAGTTCTTC. This translates into CASSQVGGGANEQFF.